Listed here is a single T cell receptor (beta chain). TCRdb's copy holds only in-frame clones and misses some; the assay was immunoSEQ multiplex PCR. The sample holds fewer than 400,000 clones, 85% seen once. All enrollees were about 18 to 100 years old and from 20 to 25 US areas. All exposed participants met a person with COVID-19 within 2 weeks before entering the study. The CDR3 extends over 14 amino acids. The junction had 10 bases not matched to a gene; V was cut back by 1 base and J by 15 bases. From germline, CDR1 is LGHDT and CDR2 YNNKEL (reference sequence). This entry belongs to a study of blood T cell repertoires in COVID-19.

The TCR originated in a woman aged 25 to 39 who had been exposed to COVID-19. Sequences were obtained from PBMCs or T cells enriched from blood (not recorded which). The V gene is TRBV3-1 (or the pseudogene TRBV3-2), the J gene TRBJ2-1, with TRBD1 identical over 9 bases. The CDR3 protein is CASSQGDRVNRRFF. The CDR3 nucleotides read TGTGCCAGCAGCCAAGGGGACAGGGTCAACCGCCGGTTCTTC.